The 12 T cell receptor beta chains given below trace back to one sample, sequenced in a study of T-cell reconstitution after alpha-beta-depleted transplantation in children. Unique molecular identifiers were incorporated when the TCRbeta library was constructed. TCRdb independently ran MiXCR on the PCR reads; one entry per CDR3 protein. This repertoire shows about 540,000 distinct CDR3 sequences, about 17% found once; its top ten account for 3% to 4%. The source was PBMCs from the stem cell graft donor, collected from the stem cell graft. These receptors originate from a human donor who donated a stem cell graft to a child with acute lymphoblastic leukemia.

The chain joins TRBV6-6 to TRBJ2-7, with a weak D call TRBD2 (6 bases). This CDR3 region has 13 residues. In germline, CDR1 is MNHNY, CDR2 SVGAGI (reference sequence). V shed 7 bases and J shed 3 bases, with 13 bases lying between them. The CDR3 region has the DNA TGTGCCAGCACGGCGGGACCCCGCTACGAGCAGTACTTC. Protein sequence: CASTAGPRYEQYF.

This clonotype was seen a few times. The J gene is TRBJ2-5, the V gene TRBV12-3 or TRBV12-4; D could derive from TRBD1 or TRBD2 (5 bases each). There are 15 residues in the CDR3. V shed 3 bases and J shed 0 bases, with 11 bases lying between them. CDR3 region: CASSFEGLYQETQYF. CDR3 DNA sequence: TGTGCCAGCAGTTTTGAGGGGCTGTACCAAGAGACCCAGTACTTC.

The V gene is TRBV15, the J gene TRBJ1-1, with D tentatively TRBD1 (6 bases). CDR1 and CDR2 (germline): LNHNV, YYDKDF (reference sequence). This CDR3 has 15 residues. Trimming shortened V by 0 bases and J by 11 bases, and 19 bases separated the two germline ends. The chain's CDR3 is CATSRDLDEGGDAFF. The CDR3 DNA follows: TGTGCCACCAGCAGAGATTTGGACGAAGGGGGAGATGCTTTCTTT. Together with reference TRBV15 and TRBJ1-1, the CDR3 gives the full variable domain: DAMVIQNPRYQVTQFGKPVTLSCSQTLNHNVMYWYQQKSSQAPKLLFHYYDKDFNNEADTPDNFQSRRPNTSFCFLDIRSPGLGDTAMYLCATSRDLDEGGDAFFGQGTRLTVV.

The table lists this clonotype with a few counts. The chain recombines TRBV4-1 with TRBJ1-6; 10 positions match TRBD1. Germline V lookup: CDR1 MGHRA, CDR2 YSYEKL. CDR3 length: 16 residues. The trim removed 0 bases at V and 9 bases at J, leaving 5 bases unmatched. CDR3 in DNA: TGCGCCAGCAGCCAAGATTCGGACAGGGGGTTTTCACCCCTCCACTTT. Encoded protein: CASSQDSDRGFSPLHF.

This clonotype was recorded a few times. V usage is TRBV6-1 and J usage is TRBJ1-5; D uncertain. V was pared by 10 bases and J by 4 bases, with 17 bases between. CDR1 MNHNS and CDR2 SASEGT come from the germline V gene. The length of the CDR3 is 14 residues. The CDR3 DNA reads TGTGCCACTTCACCCGGGGTCGGTAATCAGCCCCAGCATTTT. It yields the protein CATSPGVGNQPQHF.

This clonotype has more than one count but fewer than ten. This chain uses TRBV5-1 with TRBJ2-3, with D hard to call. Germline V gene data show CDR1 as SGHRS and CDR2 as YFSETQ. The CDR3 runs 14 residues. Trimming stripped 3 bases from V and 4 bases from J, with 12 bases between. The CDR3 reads CASSSPERADTQYF. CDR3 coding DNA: TGCGCCAGCAGCTCCCCGGAACGGGCAGATACGCAGTATTTT.

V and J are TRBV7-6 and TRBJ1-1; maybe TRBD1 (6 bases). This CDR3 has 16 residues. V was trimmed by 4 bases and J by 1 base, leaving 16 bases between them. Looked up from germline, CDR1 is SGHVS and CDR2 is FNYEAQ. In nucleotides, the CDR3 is TGTGCCAGCAGCTCGGCGTATACAGGGACGAACACTGAAGCTTTCTTT. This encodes CASSSAYTGTNTEAFF.

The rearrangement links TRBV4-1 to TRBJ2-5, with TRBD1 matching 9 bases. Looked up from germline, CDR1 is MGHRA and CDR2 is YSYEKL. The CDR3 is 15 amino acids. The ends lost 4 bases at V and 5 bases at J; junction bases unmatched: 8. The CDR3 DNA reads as TGCGCCAGCAGCCCCCGGGACAGGGTATTCGAGACCCAGTACTTC. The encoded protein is CASSPRDRVFETQYF.

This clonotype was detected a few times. The CDR3 sequence is CASSLGGEGAFF. CDR3 nucleotides: TGTGCCAGCAGCTTAGGGGGGGAGGGAGCTTTCTTT. The chain joins TRBV7-8 to TRBJ1-1, with D tentatively TRBD1 (5 bases). Trimming stripped 1 base from V and 10 bases from J, with 10 bases between. The CDR3 consists of 12 residues. Germline CDR1 reads SGHVS; CDR2 reads FQNEAQ.

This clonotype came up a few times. CDR3 protein: CASSQKTGAADTQYF. The CDR3 bases are TGTGCCAGCAGCCAAAAGACAGGGGCTGCAGATACGCAGTATTTT. The gene calls are TRBV3-1 and TRBJ2-3, with 8 bases fitting TRBD1. The CDR3 runs 15 residues. The J segment lost 4 bases and the V segment lost 2 bases, leaving 5 bases of the junction unmatched. The germline V gene encodes CDR1 LGHDT and CDR2 YNNKEL (reference sequence).

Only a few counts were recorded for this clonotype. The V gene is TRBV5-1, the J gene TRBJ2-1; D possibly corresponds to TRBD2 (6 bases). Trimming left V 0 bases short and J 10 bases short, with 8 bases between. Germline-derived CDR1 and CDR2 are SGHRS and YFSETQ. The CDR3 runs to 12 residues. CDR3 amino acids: CASSLGLEEQFF. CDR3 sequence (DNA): TGCGCCAGCAGCTTGGGACTAGAAGAGCAGTTCTTC.

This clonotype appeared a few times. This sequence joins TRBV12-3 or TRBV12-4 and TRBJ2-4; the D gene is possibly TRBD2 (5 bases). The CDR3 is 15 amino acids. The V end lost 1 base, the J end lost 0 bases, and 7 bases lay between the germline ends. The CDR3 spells CASSLGTSAKNIQYF. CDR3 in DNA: TGTGCCAGCAGTTTAGGGACTTCAGCCAAAAACATTCAGTACTTC.